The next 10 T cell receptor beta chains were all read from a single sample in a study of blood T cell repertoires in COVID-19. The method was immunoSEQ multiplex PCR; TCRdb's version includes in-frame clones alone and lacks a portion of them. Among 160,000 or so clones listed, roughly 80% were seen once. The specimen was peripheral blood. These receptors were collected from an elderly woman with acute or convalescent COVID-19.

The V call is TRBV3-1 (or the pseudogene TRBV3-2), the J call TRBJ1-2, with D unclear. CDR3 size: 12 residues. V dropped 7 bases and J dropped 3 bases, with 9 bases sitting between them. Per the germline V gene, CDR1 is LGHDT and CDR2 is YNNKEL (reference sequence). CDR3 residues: CASISSDYGYTF. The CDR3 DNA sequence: TGTGCCAGCATATCTTCGGACTATGGCTACACCTTC.

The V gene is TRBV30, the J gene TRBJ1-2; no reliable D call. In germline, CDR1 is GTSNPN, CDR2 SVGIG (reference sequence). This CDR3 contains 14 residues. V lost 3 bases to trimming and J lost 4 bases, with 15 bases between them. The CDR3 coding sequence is TGTGCCTGGAGGAGAGACACGCTTAGCTATGGCTACACCTTC. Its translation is CAWRRDTLSYGYTF.

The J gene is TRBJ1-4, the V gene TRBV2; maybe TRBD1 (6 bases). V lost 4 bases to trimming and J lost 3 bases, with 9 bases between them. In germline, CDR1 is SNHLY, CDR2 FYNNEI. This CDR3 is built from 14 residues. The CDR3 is CASSGGQSNEKLFF. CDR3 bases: TGTGCCAGCAGTGGAGGACAGTCTAATGAAAAACTGTTTTTT.

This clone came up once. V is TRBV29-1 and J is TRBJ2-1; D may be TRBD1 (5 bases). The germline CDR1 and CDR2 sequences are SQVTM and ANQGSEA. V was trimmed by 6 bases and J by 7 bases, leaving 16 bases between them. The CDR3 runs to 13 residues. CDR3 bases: TGCAGCGTCTGTGGGGCCTATCGGAATGAGCAGTTCTTC. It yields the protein CSVCGAYRNEQFF.

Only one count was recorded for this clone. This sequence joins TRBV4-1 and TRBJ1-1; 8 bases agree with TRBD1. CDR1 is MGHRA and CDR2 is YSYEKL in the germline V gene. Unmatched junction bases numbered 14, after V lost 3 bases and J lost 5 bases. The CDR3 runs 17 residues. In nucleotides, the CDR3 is TGCGCCAGCAGCCACAACTCGGGCAGGGGGCGGCGAACTGAAGCTTTCTTT. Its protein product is CASSHNSGRGRRTEAFF.

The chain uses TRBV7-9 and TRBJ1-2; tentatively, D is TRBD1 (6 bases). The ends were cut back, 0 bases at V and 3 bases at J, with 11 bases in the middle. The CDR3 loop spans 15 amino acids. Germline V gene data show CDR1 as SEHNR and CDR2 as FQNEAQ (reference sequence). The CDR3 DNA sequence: TGTGCCAGCAGCTTAGCTCGACAGGTTCACTATGGCTACACCTTC. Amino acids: CASSLARQVHYGYTF.

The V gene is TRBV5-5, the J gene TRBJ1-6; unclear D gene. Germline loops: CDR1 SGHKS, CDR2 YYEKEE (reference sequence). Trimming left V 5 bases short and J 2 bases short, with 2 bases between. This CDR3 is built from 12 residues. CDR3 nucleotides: TGTGCCAGCAGTACCTATAATTCACCCCTCCACTTT. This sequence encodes CASSTYNSPLHF.

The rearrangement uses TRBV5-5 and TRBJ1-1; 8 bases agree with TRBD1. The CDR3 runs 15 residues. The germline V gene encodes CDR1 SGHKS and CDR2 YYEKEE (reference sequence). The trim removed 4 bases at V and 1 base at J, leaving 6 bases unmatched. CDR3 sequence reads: CASSINRGSNTEAFF. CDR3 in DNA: TGTGCCAGCAGCATAAACAGGGGGTCGAACACTGAAGCTTTCTTT.

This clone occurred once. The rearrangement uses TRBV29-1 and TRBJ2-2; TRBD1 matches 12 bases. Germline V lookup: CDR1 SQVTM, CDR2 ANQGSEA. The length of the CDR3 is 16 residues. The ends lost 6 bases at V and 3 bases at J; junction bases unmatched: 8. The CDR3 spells CSVRAGQGADTGELFF. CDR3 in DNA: TGCAGCGTGCGAGCGGGACAGGGGGCCGACACCGGGGAGCTGTTTTTT.

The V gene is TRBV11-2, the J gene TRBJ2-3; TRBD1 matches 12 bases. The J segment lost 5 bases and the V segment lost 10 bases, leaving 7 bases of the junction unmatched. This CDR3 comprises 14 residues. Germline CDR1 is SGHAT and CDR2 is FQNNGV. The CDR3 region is CATSRDRGRDTQYF. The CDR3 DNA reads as TGTGCCACCTCCCGGGACAGGGGGCGAGATACGCAGTATTTT.